This T cell receptor beta chain was obtained from a study of identical twins. General observations from the study: There was more out-of-frame TCR alpha sharing in monozygotic twins than models estimated.

The germline V gene has CDR1 LGHDT and CDR2 YNNKEL (reference sequence). The junction had 4 bases not matched to a gene; V was cut back by 1 base and J by 2 bases. The CDR3 consists of 15 residues. Carrying unique molecular identifiers, the cDNA also gained a universal primer site through template switching. Each CDR3 protein is one row after TCRdb ran MiXCR on the 5' RACE reads. The profile shows some 1,600,000 distinct CDR3 sequences, about 32% of them singletons. About this clonotype itself: The antigen is not known.

The rearrangement uses TRBV3-1 and TRBJ2-7; 8 nucleotides match TRBD2. The sequencing input was cord blood. The origin of this receptor is a newborn girl in good health. The CDR3 loop reads CASSQALAGAYEQYF. The CDR3 bases are TGTGCCAGCAGCCAAGCCCTAGCGGGCGCCTACGAGCAGTACTTC.